This T cell receptor beta chain was recorded in a study of tumour-infiltrating T cells in Burkitt lymphoma. Turning to the study itself: Overall and progression-free survival were predicted by productive clonality.

Method: immunoSEQ multiplex PCR; TCRdb's copy keeps in-frame clones and lacks some. The table lists 5,000 to 6,000 clones, more than 7.5% of them singletons, with around 2.2% in the top ten. This clone has a handful of counts. Germline V gene data show CDR1 as SGHTA and CDR2 as FQGNSA. V dropped 5 bases and J dropped 3; count of bases not matched to a gene: 4. The CDR3 sequence is 16 residues long. Sequenced material: tumor tissue. This chain links TRBV7-2 with TRBJ2-3; TRBD2 matches 14 bases. The sequence was obtained from a human donor with diffuse large B-cell lymphoma. The CDR3 sequence is CASSPRLAGGTDTQYF. The DNA of the CDR3 is TGTGCCAGCAGCCCCAGACTAGCGGGGGGGACAGATACGCAGTATTTT.